This is a list of T cell receptor beta chains from one sample in a study of T cell responses to AZD1222 COVID-19 vaccine. The data were produced by immunoSEQ multiplex PCR, yet TCRdb's version contains in-frame clones alone and is incomplete. This table has 79,000 or so clones, roughly 87% appearing once. The source was peripheral blood, collected 28 days after the second AZD1222 dose. These receptors were obtained from an adult who received the AZD1222 COVID-19 vaccine. Both conserved end residues are part of each CDR3. D genes are given only for firm matches. Where a row states a size, it is once, few, many or the class of an expanded clone; other rows omit it.

>-|TRBV18|-|TRBJ1-3
TGTGCCAGCTCACCACCGGGAAGGGCCCCCTCTGGAAACACCATATATTTT
CASSPPGRAPSGNTIYF
>TRBD1|TRBV6-1|-|TRBJ1-2
TGTGCCAGCAGTGAGACGGGACAGGGGGTCACTGGCTACACCTTC
CASSETGQGVTGYTF
>TRBD2|TRBV29-1|-|TRBJ2-5
TGCAGCGCGTACAGGACGGGGGGACAAGAGACCCAGTACTTC
CSAYRTGGQETQYF
>-|TRBV5-1|-|TRBJ2-2
TGCGCCAGCAGACCTATTGGATTGGAAGGCACCGGGGAGCTGTTTTTT
CASRPIGLEGTGELFF
>TRBD2|TRBV10-3|-|TRBJ2-7
TGTGCCATCAGTGTCGGGGGGGAGCAGTACTTC
CAISVGGEQYF
>TRBD1|TRBV19|-|TRBJ2-2
TGTGCCAGTAGTCTGGGACAGGGGATCACCGGGGAGCTGTTTTTT
CASSLGQGITGELFF
>TRBD2|TRBV27|-|TRBJ2-3
TGTGCCAGCAGCTCCCGACTAGCGGTAACCACAGATACGCAGTATTTT
CASSSRLAVTTDTQYF
>-|TRBV29-1|-|TRBJ1-2
TGCAGCGTTGAAGAGGGGGGCCAAACTAACTATGGCTACACCTTC
CSVEEGGQTNYGYTF
>TRBD1|TRBV24-1|-|TRBJ2-2
TGTGCCACCAGTGGAGGGTCCGGGACAGGGGGTCTCACCGGGGAGCTGTTTTTT
CATSGGSGTGGLTGELFF
>-|TRBV6-5|-|TRBJ1-6
TGTGCCAGCAATACTAAAGAAAATTCACCCCTCCACTTT
CASNTKENSPLHF
>TRBD1|TRBV11-2|-|TRBJ2-5
TGTGCCAGCAGCTCCATCCAGGGGGCACTAGGGACCCAGTACTTC
CASSSIQGALGTQYF
>TRBD1|TRBV5-1|-|TRBJ1-1
TGCGCCAGCAGCTTGGTCAGAGGGGGCGACAACACTGAAGCTTTCTTT
CASSLVRGGDNTEAFF
>-|TRBV10-3|medium-sized|TRBJ1-5
TGTGCCATCAGTGAGACAGAAGATCAGCCCCAGCATTTT
CAISETEDQPQHF
>-|TRBV7-2|-|TRBJ2-5
TGTGCCAGCAGCTTGGAATGGAGGACCCAGTACTTC
CASSLEWRTQYF
>-|TRBV4-3|-|TRBJ1-2
TGCGCCAGCAGCCAAGATGGGGGGGGCTATGGCTACACCTTC
CASSQDGGGYGYTF
>TRBD2|TRBV18|-|TRBJ2-2
TGTGCCAGCTCCCAAGGACTAGCGGACACCGGGGAGCTGTTTTTT
CASSQGLADTGELFF
>-|TRBV7-9|-|TRBJ1-1
TGTGCCAGCAGCTTAGTCTCGGGCACTCCGAACACTGAAGCTTTCTTT
CASSLVSGTPNTEAFF
>-|TRBV6-5|-|TRBJ2-1
TGTGCCAGCAGTTACTCGGTCGGGAATGAGCAGTTCTTC
CASSYSVGNEQFF
>-|TRBV19|-|TRBJ2-2
TGTGCCAGTAGTATCGCGCTAGCAATCACCGGGGAGCTGTTTTTT
CASSIALAITGELFF
>TRBD1|TRBV7-9|-|TRBJ1-1
TGTGCCAGCAGCGGACACAGGGGGCAGAACACTGAAGCTTTCTTT
CASSGHRGQNTEAFF
>-|TRBV5-8|-|TRBJ2-7
TGTGCCAGCAGCTTGGTCGTCTGGATAAACGACTCCTACGAGCAGTACTTC
CASSLVVWINDSYEQYF
>-|TRBV21-1|-|TRBJ1-1
TGTGCCAGCAGCAAAGAGGATTACGGGTTCACTGAAGCTTTCTTT
CASSKEDYGFTEAFF
>-|TRBV6-5|-|TRBJ1-5
TGTGCCAGCAGTTACGGGGCAGGGAACTATCAGCCCCAGCATTTT
CASSYGAGNYQPQHF
>-|TRBV7-9|once|TRBJ2-3
TGTGCCAGCAGCGCGGCGGGAGATACGCAGTATTTT
CASSAAGDTQYF
>TRBD1|TRBV19|-|TRBJ2-5
TGTGCCAGTAGTATGGAGAGGACAGGGGTGGAGACCCAGTACTTC
CASSMERTGVETQYF
>-|TRBV14|-|TRBJ2-3
TGTGCCAGCAGCCACATATGGGTAGATGGAACAGATACGCAGTATTTT
CASSHIWVDGTDTQYF
>TRBD1|TRBV7-6|-|TRBJ2-1
TGTGCCAGCAGCTTAGATCCAGGGGGCAACAATGAGCAGTTCTTC
CASSLDPGGNNEQFF
>TRBD1|TRBV9|-|TRBJ1-2
TGTGCCAGCAGCGTAAGTGGGACAGGGGCTACTAACTATGGCTACACCTTC
CASSVSGTGATNYGYTF
>TRBD2|TRBV9|-|TRBJ2-3
TGTGCCAGCAGCGCCCTTCCCCGCGGGGGGGCATCGGATACGCAGTATTTT
CASSALPRGGASDTQYF
>TRBD2|TRBV7-2|-|TRBJ2-1
TGTGCCAGCAGCCCGGGTAGGGGTGCGCTTAGCGGGGTCTACAATGAGCAGTTCTTC
CASSPGRGALSGVYNEQFF
>-|TRBV9|once|TRBJ1-1
TGTGCCAGCAGCGCACAAACGGGACATTTGAACACTGAAGCTTTCTTT
CASSAQTGHLNTEAFF
>-|TRBV5-6|-|TRBJ2-7
TGTGCCAGCAGCAGTGGGACCCACGAGCAGTACTTC
CASSSGTHEQYF
>TRBD2|TRBV3-1/TRBV3-2|-|TRBJ2-7
TGTGCCAGCGCCCGTAGCGGGGGTTCCTACGAGCAGTACTTC
CASARSGGSYEQYF
>TRBD1|TRBV5-1|-|TRBJ2-1
TGCGCCAGCAGTTCGCCGGGACAGGGTGCCTACAATGAGCAGTTCTTC
CASSSPGQGAYNEQFF
>-|TRBV5-1|-|TRBJ1-5
TGCGCCAGCAGCTTGGAAGGGGGACTTCAGCCCCAGCATTTT
CASSLEGGLQPQHF
>-|TRBV6-5|-|TRBJ1-1
TGTGCCAGCTCATTGAGTTCAGGGCCTGAAGCTTTCTTT
CASSLSSGPEAFF
>TRBD1|TRBV7-2|-|TRBJ1-6
TGTGCCAGCAGCTTAACCGGGACAGGGGGACCCCTCCACTTT
CASSLTGTGGPLHF
>-|TRBV27|-|TRBJ1-6
TGTGCCAGCAGTCCCCGTGGGGACTCCTATAATTCACCCCTCCACTTT
CASSPRGDSYNSPLHF
>TRBD2|TRBV19|-|TRBJ2-2
TGTGCCAGCCGTCGGGGGGCCGGGGAGCTGTTTTTT
CASRRGAGELFF
>TRBD1|TRBV7-3|-|TRBJ1-2
TGTGCCAGCAGCTTAATGGTGACAGGGGAGCCCACCTTC
CASSLMVTGEPTF
>TRBD1|TRBV19|-|TRBJ2-7
TGTGCCAGTAGTGGGACAGGGGCTGGCTACGAGCAGTACTTC
CASSGTGAGYEQYF
>-|TRBV15|-|TRBJ1-1
TGTGCCACCAGCAGAGATCTAAGACAGACTGAAGCTTTCTTT
CATSRDLRQTEAFF
>TRBD1|TRBV5-1|-|TRBJ2-2
TGCGCCAGCAGCTTGGAACAGGGGAGAGTGACCGGGGAGCTGTTTTTT
CASSLEQGRVTGELFF
>-|TRBV30|-|TRBJ2-7
TGTGCCTGGAGTGGCCGGCGGGACACCGGTTTC
CAWSGRRDTGF
>-|TRBV6-5|-|TRBJ1-6
TGTGCCAGCAGTTACTCGATAGTAGAAGTGTCACCCCTCCACTTT
CASSYSIVEVSPLHF
>TRBD1|TRBV5-8|few|TRBJ1-2
TGTGCCAGCAGCTTGGTGGCAGGGGGCTCGTCCGGCTATGGCTACACCTTC
CASSLVAGGSSGYGYTF
>-|TRBV6-4|few|TRBJ1-3
TGTGCCAGCAGAAAACGCAGGGCCTCTGGAAACACCATATATTTT
CASRKRRASGNTIYF
>TRBD2|TRBV5-4|once|TRBJ2-1
TGTGCCAGCAGCACTGGCCAGGGAGGGTCCGTCAATGAGCAGTTCTTC
CASSTGQGGSVNEQFF
>-|TRBV18|-|TRBJ2-3
TGTGCCAGCTCACCACCGAGCTTATATACGCAGTATTTT
CASSPPSLYTQYF
>-|TRBV7-9|-|TRBJ2-5
TGTGCCAGCAGCTTTCAGGACCAAGAGACCCAGTACTTC
CASSFQDQETQYF
>TRBD2|TRBV6-2/TRBV6-3|-|TRBJ2-5
TGTGCCAGCAGTTACGATCTAGCGGGGGGATTTGGGGAGACCCAGTACTTC
CASSYDLAGGFGETQYF
>-|TRBV5-4|-|TRBJ1-3
TGTGCCAGCAGCCCTAGGAACAGGCCGGGGAGCTCTGGAAACACCATATATTTT
CASSPRNRPGSSGNTIYF